The clone carrying this T cell receptor (beta chain) was detected only a few times. Its antigen is unidentified. The entry originates in a study of T cell clonotyping in hematopoietic cell transplantation. Germline V gene lookup returns CDR1 MNHEY and CDR2 SVGAGI. The V gene lost 6 bases and the J gene lost 10 bases, with 10 bases spanning the gap. This CDR3 is 12 amino acids long. This table comes from immunoSEQ multiplex PCR, and its TCRdb copy is limited to in-frame clones, with some not included. Of around 6,800 clones listed, 60% to 80% are singletons. Study results and caveats: At the given depth, recipient repertoires were over 97% de novo clonotypes. Pathologically expanded recipient clonotypes increased progressively from day 30 to day 180 as diversity fell. Without cell sorting, CD4 versus CD8 contributions remain unresolved.

The sequencing used PBMCs, collected 100 days after allogeneic stem cell transplant. This chain links TRBV6-5 with TRBJ1-6; unclear D gene. This TCR was sampled from a female patient aged 30-39 years who had an allogeneic stem cell transplant, so the T cells may come from the graft donor. Some clones in this sample may be carry-over from other donors' samples. This CDR3 is CASSRIGSPLHF. The CDR3 DNA sequence: TGTGCCAGCAGCCGCATCGGGTCACCCCTCCACTTT.